This T cell receptor beta chain was identified in a study of cytomegalovirus exposure and HLA in healthy donors. This clone occurred once. PCR used 60 Vbeta primers and 13 Jbeta primers. Some clones are missing from TCRdb's copy, which holds only in-frame ones; the method was immunoSEQ multiplex PCR. Of roughly 200,000 clones listed, over 65% are singletons. Germline CDR1 MGHRA, CDR2 YSYEKL. The CDR3 totals 17 residues. V lost 4 bases to trimming and J lost 0 bases; unmatched junction nucleotides: 4. The clonotype comes from a woman aged 60-75 years in good health and CMV-seropositive. The chain links TRBV4-1 to TRBJ2-3, with 13 bases that match TRBD2. Sequenced sample: PBMCs. The CDR3 coding sequence is TGCGCCAGCAGCCGGGCGGGACTAGCGGGAAGCACAGATACGCAGTATTTT. Translating gives CASSRAGLAGSTDTQYF.